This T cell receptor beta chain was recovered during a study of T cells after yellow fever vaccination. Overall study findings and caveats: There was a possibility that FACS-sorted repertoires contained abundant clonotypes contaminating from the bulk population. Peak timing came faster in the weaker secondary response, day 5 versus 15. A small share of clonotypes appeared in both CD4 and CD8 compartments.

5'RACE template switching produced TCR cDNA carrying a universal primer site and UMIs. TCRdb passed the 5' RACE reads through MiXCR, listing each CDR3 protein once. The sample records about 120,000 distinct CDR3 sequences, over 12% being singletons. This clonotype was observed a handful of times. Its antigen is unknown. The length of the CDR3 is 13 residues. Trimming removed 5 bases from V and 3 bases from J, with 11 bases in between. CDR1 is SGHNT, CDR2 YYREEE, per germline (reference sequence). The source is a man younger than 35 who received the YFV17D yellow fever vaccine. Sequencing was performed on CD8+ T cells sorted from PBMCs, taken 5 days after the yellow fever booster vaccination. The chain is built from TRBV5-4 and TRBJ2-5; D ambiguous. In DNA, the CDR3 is TGTGCCAGCAGTCACTACCAAGAAGAGACCCAGTACTTC. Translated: CASSHYQEETQYF.